These 19 T cell receptor beta chains were sequenced from one sample in a study of Graves' ophthalmopathy and Graves' hyperthyroidism. RNA transcripts were the source from which TCR beta CDR3 regions were amplified. RT-PCR with HTBI primers came first, then second-round multiplex PCR. Each CDR3 protein is one row after TCRdb ran MiXCR on the multiplex PCR reads. The data contain some 400,000 distinct CDR3 sequences, about 18% of them singletons. Sequencing input: peripheral blood. Source of these receptors: a woman aged 18-29 years with Graves' ophthalmopathy.

The chain recombines TRBV7-2 with TRBJ1-6; no reliable D call. This CDR3 is 14 amino acids long. V gave up 1 base and J gave up 9 bases, with 10 bases separating them. Per germline, CDR1 SGHTA and CDR2 FQGNSA. The CDR3 DNA sequence: TGTGCCAGCAGCTTAGGTCCCTACGGTTCACCCCTCCACTTT. It codes for CASSLGPYGSPLHF.

This clonotype appeared many times. CDR3 nucleotides: TGTGCCAGCAGCTTACTCGGACGAGGCAATCAGCCCCAGCATTTT. Translation gives CASSLLGRGNQPQHF. The rearrangement links TRBV7-2 to TRBJ1-5, with unresolved D. The ends were cut back, 2 bases at V and 2 bases at J, with 10 bases in the middle. Germline V gene sequence: CDR1 SGHTA, CDR2 FQGNSA. The CDR3 spans 15 residues.

This clonotype was recorded many times. The V gene is TRBV20-1, the J gene TRBJ2-5; TRBD1 aligns across 8 bases. CDR3 size: 14 residues. Germline V gives CDR1 DFQATT, CDR2 SNEGSKA (reference sequence). The J segment lost 3 bases and the V segment lost 4 bases, leaving 7 bases of the junction unmatched. The CDR3 bases are TGCAGTGCTAATGGCGGACAGGGAAAAGAGACCCAGTACTTC. This sequence encodes CSANGGQGKETQYF.

This clonotype was picked up many times. The rearrangement links TRBV9 to TRBJ2-3, with 7 bases fitting TRBD1. After removal of 4 bases from V and 3 bases from J, the junction contained 11 bases not matched to a gene. The V gene's germline CDR1 is SGDLS and CDR2 YYNGEE. This CDR3 has 16 residues. This CDR3 is CASSLFRQGYTDTQYF. CDR3 DNA sequence: TGTGCCAGCAGCCTCTTTCGACAGGGATATACAGATACGCAGTATTTT.

The CDR3 spells CASSLGGDKAYEQYF. The CDR3 coding sequence is TGTGCCAGCAGCTTAGGTGGGGACAAAGCCTACGAGCAGTACTTC. The chain has TRBV11-3 and TRBJ2-7, with D maybe TRBD1 (6 bases). The CDR3 is 15 residues long. CDR1 and CDR2 (germline): SGHNT, YENEEA. V was cut by 1 base and J by 2 bases, with 12 bases left in between.

This clonotype was detected many times. The chain couples TRBV28 to TRBJ1-5; 9 nucleotides line up with TRBD1. The CDR3 loop spans 14 amino acids. Germline CDR1 and CDR2: MDHEN and SYDVKM. V was clipped by 4 bases and J by 8 bases; unmatched bases: 6. The CDR3 nucleotides read TGTGCCAGCAGTTCACAGGGGGCTAGGGAGCCCCAGCATTTT. It specifies CASSSQGAREPQHF.

The J gene is TRBJ2-5, the V gene TRBV11-3; 8 bases match TRBD1. Per the germline V gene, CDR1 is SGHNT and CDR2 is YENEEA. The CDR3 is 15 residues long. The junction had 8 bases not matched to a gene; V was cut back by 3 bases and J by 5 bases. DNA of the CDR3: TGTGCCAGCAGCTTCCGGACAGGGCCCTGGGAGACCCAGTACTTC. Amino acids: CASSFRTGPWETQYF.

Many counts were recorded for this clonotype. The chain employs TRBV6-2 or TRBV6-3 and TRBJ2-2, with D tentatively TRBD2 (5 bases). Between the trimmed V and J ends, which lost 8 bases and 4 bases, there was a span of 11 bases. Germline CDR1 is MNHEY and CDR2 is SVGEGT. The CDR3 is made up of 13 amino acids. CDR3 in amino acids: CASRGRGTGELFF. The CDR3 DNA sequence: TGTGCCAGCCGAGGGCGAGGCACCGGGGAGCTGTTTTTT.

This clonotype was observed once. The chain employs TRBV12-3 or TRBV12-4 and TRBJ1-2, with TRBD1 identical over 12 bases. The CDR3 consists of 15 residues. Trimming at V came to 8 bases and at J to 7 bases, leaving 11 bases not matched to a gene. CDR3 loop: CASGGQGAGVVGYTF. CDR3 in DNA: TGTGCCAGCGGGGGACAGGGGGCGGGTGTCGTTGGCTACACCTTC.

The sample holds many counts of this clonotype. The chain employs TRBV24-1 and TRBJ1-5; no firm D call. The ends were cut back, 3 bases at V and 6 bases at J, with 5 bases in the middle. Per the germline V gene, CDR1 is KGHDR and CDR2 is SFDVKD. The CDR3 length is 12 residues. The DNA for the CDR3 is TGTGCCACCAGTGATGATGGTCAGCCCCAGCATTTT. The encoded protein is CATSDDGQPQHF.

This clonotype appeared many times. The chain recombines TRBV30 with TRBJ1-3; D remains unclear. Germline assignment: CDR1 GTSNPN and CDR2 SVGIG (reference sequence). This CDR3 is built from 16 residues. V was pared by 0 bases and J by 2 bases, with 14 bases between. CDR3 sequence (DNA): TGTGCCTGGAGTGTACTGGGTAGGGAGGCTGGAAACACCATATATTTT. Translated: CAWSVLGREAGNTIYF. Drawing the rest from reference TRBV30 and TRBJ1-3, the complete variable domain is SQTIHQWPATLVQPVGSPLSLECTVEGTSNPNLYWYRQAAGRGLQLLFYSVGIGQISSEVPQNLSASRPQDRQFILSSKKLLLSDSGFYLCAWSVLGREAGNTIYFGEGSWLTVV.

Many counts were recorded for this clonotype. The CDR3 DNA sequence: TGTGCCAGCAGTGTCCGACAGGGGGACGAGCAGTACTTC. Its protein product is CASSVRQGDEQYF. This chain uses TRBV6-1 with TRBJ2-7; 9 nucleotides agree with TRBD1. Germline CDR1 is MNHNS and CDR2 is SASEGT. V dropped 4 bases and J dropped 5; count of bases not matched to a gene: 3. CDR3 length: 13 residues.

At least ten counts were recorded for this clonotype. The V gene is TRBV19, the J gene TRBJ1-1, with 7 bases identical to TRBD1. With V trimmed by 5 bases and J by 1 base, 7 bases remained unmatched. The CDR3 consists of 15 residues. The germline CDR1 and CDR2 sequences are LNHDA and SQIVND (reference sequence). The DNA for the CDR3 is TGTGCCAGTAGTCTCCGGGACAGAGAGAACACTGAAGCTTTCTTT. This sequence encodes CASSLRDRENTEAFF.

This clonotype was found many times. This chain joins TRBV28 and TRBJ2-7; D not resolved. Trimming pared 1 base from V and 11 bases from J, leaving 12 bases between. This CDR3 has 12 amino acids. Germline V gives CDR1 MDHEN, CDR2 SYDVKM. CDR3 sequence reads: CASSLSVPPKYF. The CDR3 bases are TGTGCCAGCAGTTTATCGGTTCCCCCCAAGTACTTC.

This clonotype appeared many times. The chain links TRBV6-1 to TRBJ1-1; no clear D gene. With 4 bases removed from V and 0 bases from J, the gap between germline ends came to 9 bases. CDR1 is MNHNS and CDR2 is SASEGT in the germline V gene. This CDR3 comprises 14 residues. This CDR3 is CASSVRGVNTEAFF. DNA of the CDR3: TGTGCCAGCAGTGTCCGTGGGGTGAACACTGAAGCTTTCTTT.

At least ten counts were recorded for this clonotype. The CDR3 coding sequence is TGTGCCAGCAGCTTAAATAGCGGGAGGGCGGCCGGGGAGCTGTTTTTT. The encoded protein is CASSLNSGRAAGELFF. The J gene is TRBJ2-2, the V gene TRBV7-3, with 11 bases that match TRBD2. V dropped 1 base and J dropped 6; count of bases not matched to a gene: 4. Per germline, CDR1 SGHTA and CDR2 FQGTGA. The CDR3 extends over 16 amino acids.

This clonotype was seen ten or more times. This chain joins TRBV29-1 and TRBJ2-5, with TRBD2 identical over 13 bases. V shed 0 bases and J 10 bases; nucleotides not matched to a gene: 5. Germline CDR1 reads SQVTM; CDR2 reads ANQGSEA. The CDR3 length is 14 residues. The CDR3 is CSVEEETSGRIQYF. The CDR3 nucleotides read TGCAGCGTTGAAGAAGAGACTAGCGGGAGGATCCAGTACTTC.

This clonotype appeared a few times. The chain employs TRBV5-1 and TRBJ2-7; 8 bases are a match to TRBD2. With 0 bases clipped from V and 3 bases from J, the junction kept 11 bases outside the gene matches. The CDR3 has 17 residues. Germline lookup yields CDR1 SGHRS and CDR2 YFSETQ. The CDR3 bases are TGCGCCAGCAGCTTGGCCAGCGGGAGACCACAGGACTACGAGCAGTACTTC. Protein product: CASSLASGRPQDYEQYF. The whole variable domain, filled in from reference TRBV5-1 and TRBJ2-7, reads KAGVTQTPRYLIKTRGQQVTLSCSPISGHRSVSWYQQTPGQGLQFLFEYFSETQRNKGNFPGRFSGRQFSNSRSEMNVSTLELGDSALYLCASSLASGRPQDYEQYFGPGTRLTVT.

The sample holds many counts of this clonotype. The gene calls are TRBV12-3 or TRBV12-4 and TRBJ2-7; a possible D gene is TRBD1 (6 bases). The V end was cut by 1 base, the J end by 2 bases, with 12 bases between. This CDR3 comprises 15 residues. The CDR3 reads CASSLGTAIPYEQYF. CDR3 bases: TGTGCCAGCAGTTTAGGGACAGCGATTCCCTACGAGCAGTACTTC.